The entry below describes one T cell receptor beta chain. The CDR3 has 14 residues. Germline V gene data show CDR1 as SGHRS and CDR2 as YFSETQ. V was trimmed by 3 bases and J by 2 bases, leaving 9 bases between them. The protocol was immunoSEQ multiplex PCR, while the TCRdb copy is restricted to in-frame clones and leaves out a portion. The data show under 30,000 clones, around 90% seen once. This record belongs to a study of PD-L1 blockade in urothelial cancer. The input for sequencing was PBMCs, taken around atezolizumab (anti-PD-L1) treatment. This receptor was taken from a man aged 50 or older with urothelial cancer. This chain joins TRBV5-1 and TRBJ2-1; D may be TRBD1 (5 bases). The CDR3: CASSYGHPYNEQFF. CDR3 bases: TGCGCCAGCAGCTACGGACACCCCTACAATGAGCAGTTCTTC.